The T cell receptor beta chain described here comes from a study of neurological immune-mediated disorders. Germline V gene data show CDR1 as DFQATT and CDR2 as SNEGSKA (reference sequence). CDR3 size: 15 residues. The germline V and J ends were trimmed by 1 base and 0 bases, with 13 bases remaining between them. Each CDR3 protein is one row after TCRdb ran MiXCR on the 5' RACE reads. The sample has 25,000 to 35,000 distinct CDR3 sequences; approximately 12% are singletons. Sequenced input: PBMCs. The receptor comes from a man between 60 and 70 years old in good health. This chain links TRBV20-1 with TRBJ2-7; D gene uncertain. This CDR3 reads CSARARALPSYEQYF. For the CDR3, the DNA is TGCAGTGCTAGAGCAAGGGCCTTACCCTCCTACGAGCAGTACTTC.